This is a list of T cell receptor beta chains from one sample in a study of blood T cell repertoires in COVID-19. Clones were sequenced by immunoSEQ multiplex PCR, and TCRdb holds only the in-frame ones, with some missing. The table records around 300,000 clones, approximately 85% of them present only once. The sample consisted of peripheral blood. The receptors derive from a woman in her 70s with acute or convalescent COVID-19. Both conserved end residues are part of each CDR3. The size field is filled for only some rows; it gives once, few, many or a size class.

length: 17
size: .
V: TRBV9
J: TRBJ2-2
CDR3: CASSVGTSGDHTGELFF

length: 17
size: .
V: TRBV5-1
J: TRBJ2-5
CDR3: CASSRTSGGIQQETQYF

length: 16
size: .
V: TRBV5-1
J: TRBJ1-1
CDR3: CASSLDGGHMNTEAFF

length: 18
size: .
V: TRBV3-1/TRBV3-2
J: TRBJ2-3
CDR3: CASSQGALSGGGTDTQYF

length: 16
size: .
V: TRBV20-1
J: TRBJ1-4
CDR3: CSASGQGYAANEKLFF

length: 15
size: once
V: TRBV28
J: TRBJ1-4
CDR3: CASSLDGRSGRKLFF

length: 14
size: few
V: TRBV5-6
J: TRBJ2-7
CDR3: CASTLAQGIYEQYF

length: 14
size: few
V: TRBV19
J: TRBJ2-3
CDR3: CASRGTAITDTQYF

length: 16
size: .
V: TRBV11-2
J: TRBJ2-1
CDR3: CASSSPGQGNANEQFF

length: 13
size: .
V: TRBV6-5
J: TRBJ1-6
CDR3: CASSPNAGSPLHF

length: 13
size: .
V: TRBV6-5
J: TRBJ2-5
CDR3: CASRRRDVETQYF

length: 17
size: .
V: TRBV9
J: TRBJ2-1
CDR3: CASSGQMTGVPSKEQFF

length: 16
size: .
V: TRBV11-2
J: TRBJ1-2
CDR3: CASSLGPPTGYYGYTF

length: 14
size: .
V: TRBV5-1
J: TRBJ2-3
CDR3: CASSPAGGSDTQYF

length: 12
size: .
V: TRBV6-1
J: TRBJ1-2
CDR3: CASGPGNYGYTF

length: 14
size: few
V: TRBV6-6
J: TRBJ1-1
CDR3: CASTLGEVNTEAFF

length: 15
size: once
V: TRBV6-2/TRBV6-3
J: TRBJ2-1
CDR3: CASSYRTGGWDEQFF

length: 13
size: .
V: TRBV5-1
J: TRBJ1-1
CDR3: CASSPRTGFEAFF

length: 12
size: once
V: TRBV2
J: TRBJ2-3
CDR3: CASSTPGGTQYF

length: 15
size: .
V: TRBV18
J: TRBJ1-6
CDR3: CASSPRGGEDSPLHF

length: 15
size: .
V: TRBV10-3
J: TRBJ1-1
CDR3: CAISRNLRGNTEAFF

length: 17
size: .
V: TRBV4-2
J: TRBJ1-6
CDR3: CASSQERTGGVNSPLHF

length: 16
size: once
V: TRBV6-2/TRBV6-3
J: TRBJ2-5
CDR3: CASSRATGVIGETQYF

length: 16
size: .
V: TRBV5-4
J: TRBJ1-1
CDR3: CASSFEGEGENTEAFF

length: 13
size: once
V: TRBV7-9
J: TRBJ2-3
CDR3: CASSPEGRDTQYF

length: 15
size: .
V: TRBV3-1/TRBV3-2
J: TRBJ1-1
CDR3: CASSQEMTGGTEAFF

length: 12
size: .
V: TRBV18
J: TRBJ2-5
CDR3: CVSSLTRETQYF

length: 12
size: .
V: TRBV3-1/TRBV3-2
J: TRBJ1-1
CDR3: CASSQRGIEAFF

length: 14
size: .
V: TRBV6-5
J: TRBJ1-5
CDR3: CASSNRDTNQPQHF

length: 15
size: .
V: TRBV2
J: TRBJ1-2
CDR3: CASSEQGLANYGYTF

length: 12
size: .
V: TRBV12-3/TRBV12-4
J: TRBJ1-1
CDR3: CASSQRALEAFF

length: 14
size: few
V: TRBV2
J: TRBJ1-5
CDR3: CASRRQGPSQPQHF

length: 17
size: .
V: TRBV7-6
J: TRBJ1-1
CDR3: CASSSDRPGQRRKEAFF

length: 15
size: .
V: TRBV18
J: TRBJ1-3
CDR3: CASSPDRTPGNTIYF

length: 14
size: .
V: TRBV11-3
J: TRBJ1-1
CDR3: CASSQGGLSTEAFF